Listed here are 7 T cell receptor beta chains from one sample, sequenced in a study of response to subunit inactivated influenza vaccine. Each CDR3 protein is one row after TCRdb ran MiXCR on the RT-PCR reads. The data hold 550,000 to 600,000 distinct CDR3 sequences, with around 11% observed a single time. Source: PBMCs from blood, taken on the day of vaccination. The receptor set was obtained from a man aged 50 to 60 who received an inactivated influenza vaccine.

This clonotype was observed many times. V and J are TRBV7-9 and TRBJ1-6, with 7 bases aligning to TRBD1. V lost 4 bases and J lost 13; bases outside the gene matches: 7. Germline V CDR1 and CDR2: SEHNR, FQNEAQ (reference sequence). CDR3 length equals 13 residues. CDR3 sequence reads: CASSSDRAAPLHF. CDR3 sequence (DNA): TGTGCCAGCAGCTCAGACAGGGCTGCGCCCCTCCACTTT. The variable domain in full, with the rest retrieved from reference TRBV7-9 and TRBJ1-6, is DTGVSQNPRHKITKRGQNVTFRCDPISEHNRLYWYRQTLGQGPEFLTYFQNEAQLEKSRLLSDRFSAERPKGSFSTLEIQRTEQGDSAMYLCASSSDRAAPLHFGNGTRLTVT.

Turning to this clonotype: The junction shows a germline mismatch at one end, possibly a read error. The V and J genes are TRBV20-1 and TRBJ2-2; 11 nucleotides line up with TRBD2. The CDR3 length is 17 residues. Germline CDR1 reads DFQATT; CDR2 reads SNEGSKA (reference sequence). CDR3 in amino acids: CNARDWSTSGGTGELFF. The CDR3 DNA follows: TGCAATGCTAGAGATTGGTCCACTAGCGGGGGAACCGGGGAGCTGTTTTTT.

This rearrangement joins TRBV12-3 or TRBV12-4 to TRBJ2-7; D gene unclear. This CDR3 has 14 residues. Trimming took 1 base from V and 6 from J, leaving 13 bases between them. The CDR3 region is CASSLGFSVGEQYF. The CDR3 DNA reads TGTGCCAGCAGTTTAGGTTTTTCCGTCGGCGAGCAGTACTTC.

CDR3 in amino acids: CASSLLAQGGGVFNYGYTF. The DNA of the CDR3 is TGTGCCAGCAGCTTGCTCGCCCAGGGCGGGGGGGTATTCAACTATGGCTACACCTTC. The chain carries TRBV5-4 and TRBJ1-2; the D gene is possibly TRBD1 (5 bases). The germline V and J ends were trimmed by 1 base and 2 bases, with 24 bases remaining between them. The CDR3 spans 19 residues. Germline V gene data show CDR1 as SGHNT and CDR2 as YYREEE (reference sequence). Full variable domain (rest looked up from reference TRBV5-4 and TRBJ1-2): ETGVTQSPTHLIKTRGQQVTLRCSSQSGHNTVSWYQQALGQGPQFIFQYYREEENGRGNFPPRFSGLQFPNYSSELNVNALELDDSALYLCASSLLAQGGGVFNYGYTFGSGTRLTVV.

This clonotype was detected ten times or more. The CDR3 region has the DNA TGTGCCAGCATTTCGGGACCGAAAGAGACCCAGTACTTC. Amino acids: CASISGPKETQYF. The genes are TRBV6-2 or TRBV6-3 and TRBJ2-5; D is possibly TRBD1 or TRBD2 (5 bases each). Between the trimmed V and J ends, which lost 7 bases and 3 bases, there was a span of 12 bases. The CDR3 spans 13 residues. Germline V gives CDR1 MNHEY, CDR2 SVGEGT.

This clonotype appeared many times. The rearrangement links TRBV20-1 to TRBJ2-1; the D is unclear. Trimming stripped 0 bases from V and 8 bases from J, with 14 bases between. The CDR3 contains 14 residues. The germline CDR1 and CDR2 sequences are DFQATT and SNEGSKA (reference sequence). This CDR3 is CSARDIGSLYEQFF. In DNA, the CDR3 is TGCAGTGCTAGAGATATCGGTAGCCTCTATGAGCAGTTCTTC.

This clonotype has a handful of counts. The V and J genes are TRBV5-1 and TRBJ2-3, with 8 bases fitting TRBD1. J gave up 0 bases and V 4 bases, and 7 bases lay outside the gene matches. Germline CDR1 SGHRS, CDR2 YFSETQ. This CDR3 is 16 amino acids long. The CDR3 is CASSIRTGLSTDTQYF. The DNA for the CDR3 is TGCGCCAGCAGCATTCGGACAGGGCTTAGCACAGATACGCAGTATTTT.